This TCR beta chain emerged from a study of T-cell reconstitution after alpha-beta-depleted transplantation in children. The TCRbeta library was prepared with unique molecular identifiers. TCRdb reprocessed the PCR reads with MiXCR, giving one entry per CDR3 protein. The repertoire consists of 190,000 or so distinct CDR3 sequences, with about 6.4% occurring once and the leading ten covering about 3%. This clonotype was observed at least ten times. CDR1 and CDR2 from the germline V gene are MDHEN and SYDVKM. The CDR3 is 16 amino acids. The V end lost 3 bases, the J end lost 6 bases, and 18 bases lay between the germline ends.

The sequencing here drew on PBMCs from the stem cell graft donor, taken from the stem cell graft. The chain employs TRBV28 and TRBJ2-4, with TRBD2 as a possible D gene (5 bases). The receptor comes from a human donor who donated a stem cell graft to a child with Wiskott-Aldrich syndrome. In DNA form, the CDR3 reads TGTGCCAGCAGTTTGCGGCCCGGGGTGGTCGGAAACATTCAGTACTTC. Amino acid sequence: CASSLRPGVVGNIQYF.